A selection of T cell receptor beta chains follows, all from one sample in a study of identical twins. One entry per CDR3 protein, called by TCRdb with MiXCR from the 5' RACE reads. The table records 700,000 or so distinct CDR3 sequences, over 8.5% of them present only once. This sample was also put to use in a study of yellow fever vaccine responses in identical twins.

Sequenced sample: PBMCs. The receptors were sampled from a woman between 18 and 29 years old in good health. CDR3s include the opening cysteine and the closing phenylalanine or tryptophan. Fields, in order: clone size, CDR3 length, J gene, V gene, CDR3 protein. Expanded clones get a size class; other rows say once, few or many, or leave the size out.

clone_size: NA
cdr3_length: 15
j_call: TRBJ2-1
v_call: TRBV24-1
cdr3_aa: CATSDTGTSSNEQFF

clone_size: NA
cdr3_length: 14
j_call: TRBJ2-3
v_call: TRBV18
cdr3_aa: CASSPPADTDTQYF

clone_size: NA
cdr3_length: 13
j_call: TRBJ2-7
v_call: TRBV11-2
cdr3_aa: CASRLAGIYEQYF

clone_size: NA
cdr3_length: 14
j_call: TRBJ2-4
v_call: TRBV6-5
cdr3_aa: CASSNDLSENIQYF

clone_size: NA
cdr3_length: 14
j_call: TRBJ2-7
v_call: TRBV11-2
cdr3_aa: CASSLDWGGNEQYF

clone_size: NA
cdr3_length: 13
j_call: TRBJ2-1
v_call: TRBV7-2
cdr3_aa: CASSSESTTEQFF

clone_size: NA
cdr3_length: 14
j_call: TRBJ2-1
v_call: TRBV30
cdr3_aa: CAWTGLTGYNEQFF

clone_size: NA
cdr3_length: 15
j_call: TRBJ2-2
v_call: TRBV4-2
cdr3_aa: CASSHGGGNTGELFF

clone_size: NA
cdr3_length: 14
j_call: TRBJ1-2
v_call: TRBV5-1
cdr3_aa: CASSPQGISYGYTF

clone_size: NA
cdr3_length: 12
j_call: TRBJ2-7
v_call: TRBV29-1
cdr3_aa: CSVGQGWYEQYF

clone_size: few
cdr3_length: 16
j_call: TRBJ2-1
v_call: TRBV7-9
cdr3_aa: CASSPQTSGRRDEQFF

clone_size: many
cdr3_length: 14
j_call: TRBJ1-2
v_call: TRBV5-4
cdr3_aa: CASSPGQGGYGYTF

clone_size: many
cdr3_length: 15
j_call: TRBJ2-2
v_call: TRBV4-3
cdr3_aa: CASSQGSLSTAELFF

clone_size: NA
cdr3_length: 14
j_call: TRBJ2-1
v_call: TRBV7-2
cdr3_aa: CASSLGGRGNEQFF

clone_size: few
cdr3_length: 16
j_call: TRBJ2-1
v_call: TRBV6-5
cdr3_aa: CASSYSMASGNNEQFF

clone_size: many
cdr3_length: 13
j_call: TRBJ2-5
v_call: TRBV18
cdr3_aa: CASSPLNGETQYF

clone_size: few
cdr3_length: 12
j_call: TRBJ2-3
v_call: TRBV29-1
cdr3_aa: CSVVDGADTQYF

clone_size: many
cdr3_length: 16
j_call: TRBJ1-2
v_call: TRBV12-3/TRBV12-4
cdr3_aa: CASSPRDRLYNYGYTF

clone_size: once
cdr3_length: 13
j_call: TRBJ2-3
v_call: TRBV10-2
cdr3_aa: CASSTLPTDTQYF

clone_size: few
cdr3_length: 14
j_call: TRBJ2-5
v_call: TRBV5-6
cdr3_aa: CASSLDVGRETQYF

clone_size: many
cdr3_length: 14
j_call: TRBJ1-6
v_call: TRBV12-3/TRBV12-4
cdr3_aa: CASSLKGGNSPLHF

clone_size: few
cdr3_length: 16
j_call: TRBJ2-7
v_call: TRBV19
cdr3_aa: CASSILLSGGSYEQYF

clone_size: NA
cdr3_length: 12
j_call: TRBJ2-7
v_call: TRBV19
cdr3_aa: CAVGERGYEQYF

clone_size: few
cdr3_length: 14
j_call: TRBJ1-1
v_call: TRBV7-9
cdr3_aa: CASSFLTANTEAFF

clone_size: few
cdr3_length: 12
j_call: TRBJ2-5
v_call: TRBV19
cdr3_aa: CASSIRQETQYF

clone_size: NA
cdr3_length: 17
j_call: TRBJ2-1
v_call: TRBV7-9
cdr3_aa: CASSSPNRVLGYNEQFF

clone_size: many
cdr3_length: 13
j_call: TRBJ2-7
v_call: TRBV7-9
cdr3_aa: CASSPRGAYEQYF

clone_size: NA
cdr3_length: 17
j_call: TRBJ2-7
v_call: TRBV28
cdr3_aa: CASSPQRGGRRTYEQYF

clone_size: NA
cdr3_length: 16
j_call: TRBJ2-1
v_call: TRBV24-1
cdr3_aa: CATSDLQGTWGNEQFF

clone_size: NA
cdr3_length: 13
j_call: TRBJ2-7
v_call: TRBV20-1
cdr3_aa: CSARFQGSYEQYF